A selection of T cell receptor beta chains follows, all from one sample in a study of brain T cells in children with intractable seizures. This table comes from immunoSEQ multiplex PCR, and its TCRdb copy is limited to in-frame clones, with some not included. The profile shows 78,000 or so clones, about 93% of them singletons. Specimen: peripheral blood, collected at surgery. Source of these receptors: a girl aged 2-15 years with Rasmussen encephalitis and intractable seizures. CDR3s include the opening cysteine and the closing phenylalanine or tryptophan. The D gene is left open where the match is weak. Clone size, where shown, is once, few, many, or a class for clones that have expanded.

>-|-|TRBV5-1|TRBJ2-1
TGCGCCAGCAGTATATTGGGGGCCCCCAATGAGCAGTTCTTC
CASSILGAPNEQFF
>-|-|TRBV4-1|TRBJ2-1
TGCGCCAGCAGCCAAGTGACAGTATACAATGAGCAGTTCTTC
CASSQVTVYNEQFF
>once|-|TRBV12-5|TRBJ1-5
TGTGCTAGTGGTTTGGGCCCGGGTTATAGCAATCAGCCCCAGCATTTT
CASGLGPGYSNQPQHF
>-|-|TRBV20-1|TRBJ1-2
TGCAGTGCTAGTACTCCGGCAGGGAGTACCGGCTACACCTTC
CSASTPAGSTGYTF
>-|TRBD1|TRBV28|TRBJ1-2
TGTGCCAGCACAGACAGGGGTGGGAACTATGGCTACACCTTC
CASTDRGGNYGYTF
>-|-|TRBV5-1|TRBJ2-5
TGCGCCAGCAGCTTGGACAGTCAAGAGACCCAGTACTTC
CASSLDSQETQYF
>-|-|TRBV15|TRBJ2-7
TGTGCCACCAGCAGGGACACCTACGAGCAGTACTTC
CATSRDTYEQYF
>few|-|TRBV11-2|TRBJ2-7
TGTGCCAGCAGCTTCGCGGACAGCTCCTACGAGCAGTACTTC
CASSFADSSYEQYF
>-|-|TRBV5-6|TRBJ1-6
TGTGCCAGCAGTTCCTCGGACGCATCTCAGGTGGATTCACCCCTCCACTTT
CASSSSDASQVDSPLHF
>-|TRBD1|TRBV5-1|TRBJ2-2
TGCGCCAGCAGCTTGAGTAGACAGGGGAACACCGGGGAGCTGTTTTTT
CASSLSRQGNTGELFF
>-|-|TRBV27|TRBJ1-4
TGTGCCAGCAGTCCACCCCCGTCAGGGGAGCATGAAAAACTGTTTTTT
CASSPPPSGEHEKLFF
>-|-|TRBV3-1/TRBV3-2|TRBJ1-6
TGTGCCAGCACCAGAAACAATAATTCACCCCTCCACTTT
CASTRNNNSPLHF
>-|TRBD2|TRBV18|TRBJ2-3
TGTGCCAGCTCACCGCGGAGGAGCGGGGCTTCAGATACGCAGTATTTT
CASSPRRSGASDTQYF
>-|-|TRBV5-5|TRBJ1-2
TGTGCCAGCAGCTTGGACCCAGCTAACTATGGCTACACCTTC
CASSLDPANYGYTF
>-|TRBD2|TRBV10-1|TRBJ2-5
TGCGCCAGCAGTGATCTAAGGGCAAGCGGGGGACAAGAGACCCAGTACTTC
CASSDLRASGGQETQYF
>-|-|TRBV7-9|TRBJ1-1
TGTGCCAGCAGCCCCGCTCCAGGGGCTGAAGCTTTCTTT
CASSPAPGAEAFF
>-|-|TRBV11-2|TRBJ1-6
TGTGCCAGCAGCTCCGGGGGGTCCTATAATTCACCCCTCCACTTT
CASSSGGSYNSPLHF
>few|-|TRBV5-5|TRBJ2-7
TGTGCCAGCAGCTTAGTAGGCCCCTACGAGCAGTACTTC
CASSLVGPYEQYF
>-|TRBD2|TRBV11-1|TRBJ2-3
TGTGCCAGCAGCTTAGTAGCGGGGGGGCGTACAGATACGCAGTATTTT
CASSLVAGGRTDTQYF
>-|-|TRBV19|TRBJ2-2
TGTGCCAGTAGTATAGCGGCAGGAGACACCGGGGAGCTGTTTTTT
CASSIAAGDTGELFF
>-|-|TRBV11-3|TRBJ2-3
TGTGCCAGCAGCTTAGGTATGGCCACAGATACGCAGTATTTT
CASSLGMATDTQYF
>-|TRBD1|TRBV7-6|TRBJ1-3
TGTGCCAGCAGCTGGGAGAGGGACAGATCTTCTGGAAACACCATATATTTT
CASSWERDRSSGNTIYF
>once|-|TRBV5-6|TRBJ1-2
TGTGCCAGCAGCTTAAACGCGCTTCGGATTACTGGCTACACCTTC
CASSLNALRITGYTF
>-|-|TRBV5-1|TRBJ1-5
TGCGCCAGCAGCTTGGGGACAGTAGGCAATCAGCCCCAGCATTTT
CASSLGTVGNQPQHF
>-|-|TRBV5-4|TRBJ1-2
TGTGCCAGCAGCTTCGGGACACGGAACTATGGCTACACCTTC
CASSFGTRNYGYTF